This T cell receptor beta chain was captured in a study of cytomegalovirus exposure and HLA in healthy donors. A remark on this clone: What it binds is not known.

Points from the study as a whole: Being productive about 90% or about 30% of the time was typical of most TCR beta V segments in an earlier analysis. With later analysis, a missense DCLRE1C variant became linked to TCR beta V- and J-gene trimming. In a later analysis, productive TCRs from donors in an Asian-associated ancestry cluster reportedly carried fewer N-insertions than the cohort mean. The investigators catalogued 164 TCR beta chains as cytomegalovirus-associated.

60 Vbeta and 13 Jbeta primers were used in PCR. Clones were read by immunoSEQ multiplex PCR, and TCRdb kept only the in-frame ones, dropping some. The repertoire holds 120,000 or so clones, with 72% as singletons. CDR1 is LNHDA, CDR2 SQIVND, per germline (reference sequence). This CDR3 has 13 residues. Between the trimmed V and J ends, which lost 2 bases and 6 bases, there was a span of 11 bases. The receptor's source is a man in his thirties or forties in good health and CMV-seronegative. J is TRBJ2-7 and V is TRBV19; D is perhaps TRBD2 (5 bases). The sample consisted of PBMCs. The CDR3 sequence is CASSIIGGGEQYF. In DNA form, the CDR3 reads TGTGCCAGTAGTATAATTGGAGGTGGCGAGCAGTACTTC.